The 14 T cell receptor beta chains reported below all come from one sample, sequenced in a study. The sorted Tregs were CD4+CD25+CD127-/low cells. TCRdb reprocessed the 5' RACE reads with MiXCR, giving one entry per CDR3 protein. Seen here are approximately 10,000 distinct CDR3 sequences, about a quarter observed once, and the top ten hold roughly 3.2%. Specimen: Tregs sorted from blood. These receptors came from a female donor with breast cancer.

This clonotype showed up just a few times. This rearrangement joins TRBV5-1 to TRBJ2-2; TRBD1 agrees at 7 bases. CDR1 SGHRS and CDR2 YFSETQ come from the germline V gene. V lost 4 bases, J lost 7 bases, and 7 bases stayed unmatched. The CDR3 loop spans 14 amino acids. The CDR3 DNA follows: TGCGCCAGCAGCCCGACAGGGACGATCGGGGAGCTGTTTTTT. Translating gives CASSPTGTIGELFF.

The chain has TRBV5-1 and TRBJ1-1; TRBD1 is a possible D gene (6 bases). CDR1 is SGHRS, CDR2 YFSETQ, per germline. This CDR3 has 16 residues. V lost 4 bases and J 2 bases, leaving 18 bases between the germline ends. CDR3 sequence (DNA): TGCGCCAGCAGCCCGGACAGCAACTCTGGAAACACTGAAGCTTTCTTT. It codes for CASSPDSNSGNTEAFF.

The sample holds many counts of this clonotype. The chain combines TRBV19 with TRBJ2-1, with 8 bases lining up with TRBD2. Trimming took 3 bases from V and 0 from J; bases not matched to a gene: 4. Per the germline V gene, CDR1 is LNHDA and CDR2 is SQIVND (reference sequence). This CDR3 contains 16 residues. CDR3 amino acids: CASSIWSGSSYNEQFF. The DNA for the CDR3 is TGTGCCAGTAGTATTTGGAGCGGGAGCTCCTACAATGAGCAGTTCTTC.

This clonotype was recorded once. This may come from a read error, since a much larger clone is one base off. The V call is TRBV20-1, the J call TRBJ1-1; 11 bases line up with TRBD1. The CDR3 consists of 14 residues. Germline-derived CDR1 and CDR2 are DFQATT and SNEGSKA (reference sequence). CDR3 region: CGAAWTGGGTEAFF. In DNA, the CDR3 is TGCGGTGCGGCCTGGACAGGGGGCGGGACTGAAGCTTTCTTT.

This chain connects TRBV6-7 to TRBJ1-5, with a tentative D call TRBD1 (6 bases). TRBV6-7 is recorded as an ORF, its role being uncertain. V gave up 3 bases and J gave up 8 bases, with 14 bases separating them. The CDR3 consists of 14 residues. The CDR3 DNA sequence: TGTGCCAGCAGTTATCCCAGGGGCAGTAAGCCCCAGCATTTT. Translated: CASSYPRGSKPQHF.

This clonotype is deemed medium-sized. The chain joins TRBV7-9 to TRBJ2-7; 9 bases match TRBD1. CDR1 is SEHNR, CDR2 FQNEAQ, per germline (reference sequence). The CDR3 consists of 12 residues. Germline trimming cut 3 bases from V and 7 bases from J; bases unmatched to any gene: 1. The CDR3 loop is CASSFGTGEQYF. CDR3 DNA sequence: TGTGCCAGCAGCTTCGGGACAGGGGAGCAGTACTTC.

The V call is TRBV20-1, the J call TRBJ2-7; TRBD1 agrees at 8 bases. Losses at the gene ends were 1 base for V and 6 bases for J; bases not matched to a gene: 5. The CDR3 runs 13 residues. CDR1 and CDR2 from the germline V gene are DFQATT and SNEGSKA (reference sequence). This chain's CDR3 is CSARGQGKCEQYF. The CDR3 nucleotides read TGCAGTGCTAGAGGACAGGGGAAGTGCGAGCAGTACTTC.

This clonotype has only one observation. The chain recombines TRBV20-1 with TRBJ1-4; 9 nucleotides agree with TRBD1. Trimming at V came to 6 bases and at J to 7 bases, leaving 9 bases not matched to a gene. This CDR3 has 14 residues. Germline-derived CDR1 and CDR2 are DFQATT and SNEGSKA (reference sequence). In DNA form, the CDR3 reads TGCAGTGCCAGCGCCCCGGGACAGGGTGAAAAACTGTTTTTT. It translates to CSASAPGQGEKLFF.

This chain uses TRBV6-5 with TRBJ2-3, with TRBD2 identical over 9 bases. CDR3 length: 16 residues. The V gene end was trimmed by 6 bases and the J gene end by 3 bases; junction bases not matched to a gene: 10. The germline V gene encodes CDR1 MNHEY and CDR2 SVGAGI. The DNA for the CDR3 is TGTGCCAGCAGGGATAGCGGGAGTCTTGTTACAGATACGCAGTATTTT. Translation gives CASRDSGSLVTDTQYF.

In its sample, this clonotype was seen many times. The gene calls are TRBV14 and TRBJ2-1, with D unresolved. CDR3 length equals 17 residues. Trimming removed 1 base at V and 0 bases at J, with 13 bases between. Germline CDR1 and CDR2: SGHDN and FVKESK. CDR3: CASSQVGLLSSYNEQFF. The CDR3 region has the DNA TGTGCCAGCAGCCAAGTGGGTCTCCTGAGCTCCTACAATGAGCAGTTCTTC.

As to this clonotype: An end of the junction does not agree with germline; a read error may underlie this. The V call is TRBV4-2, the J call TRBJ1-1; D call uncertain. The germline V gene encodes CDR1 LGHNA and CDR2 YNFKEQ. This CDR3 has 15 residues. This chain's CDR3 is CASSQGRTGSTKAFF. The CDR3 region has the DNA TGTGCTAGCAGCCAAGGTAGGACGGGGAGCACTAAAGCTTTCTTT.

The DNA for the CDR3 is TGCAGTGCTAGAGATATGGGTTACAGCAATCAGCCCCAGCATTTT. Protein sequence: CSARDMGYSNQPQHF. V and J are TRBV20-1 and TRBJ1-5, with unresolved D. V was clipped by 0 bases and J by 1 base, with 10 bases between them. The CDR3 covers 15 residues. The germline CDR1 and CDR2 sequences are DFQATT and SNEGSKA (reference sequence).

In its sample, this clonotype was seen a few times. This chain uses TRBV5-1 with TRBJ2-1; 15 bases align to TRBD2. Germline V lookup: CDR1 SGHRS, CDR2 YFSETQ. The CDR3 is made up of 15 amino acids. Trimming at V came to 4 bases and at J to 9 bases, leaving 5 bases not matched to a gene. CDR3 amino acids: CASSAGLAGGGEQFF. For the CDR3, the DNA is TGCGCCAGCAGCGCGGGACTAGCGGGAGGAGGTGAGCAGTTCTTC.

CDR3 amino acids: CASSHGLGITEAFF. The DNA of the CDR3 is TGTGCCAGCAGTCACGGACTGGGAATTACTGAAGCTTTCTTT. The chain is built from TRBV6-5 and TRBJ1-1; D unclear. The V gene lost 5 bases and the J gene lost 5 bases, with 15 bases spanning the gap. The CDR3 contains 14 residues. Looked up from germline, CDR1 is MNHEY and CDR2 is SVGAGI.